This entry lists 31 T cell receptor beta chains sequenced from one sample in a study of beta chain features in type 1 diabetes. Study results and limitations: All four CD4+ subsets from Type 1 diabetes patients carried moderately but significantly shorter TCRB CDR3s.

These receptors' antigens are unknown. The isolated RNA, all of it, was reverse transcribed, so expressed TCRB transcripts were what got sequenced. Clones were sequenced by immunoSEQ multiplex PCR, and TCRdb holds only the in-frame ones, with some missing. Counted here are around 160,000 clones, about 63% occurring once; the ten biggest clones make up roughly 0.089%. Sequencing was carried out using naive CD4+ T cells from blood. All receptors come from a man aged 25-45 years with type 1 diabetes.

V and J are TRBV28 and TRBJ2-7; D perhaps matches TRBD2 (6 bases). Trimming took 8 bases from V and 5 from J, leaving 16 bases between them. Germline loops: CDR1 MDHEN, CDR2 SYDVKM. The CDR3 length is 13 residues. CDR3 in amino acids: CASGTGSRHEQYF. The CDR3 DNA reads as TGTGCCAGCGGGACCGGGAGCCGCCACGAGCAGTACTTC. Filled out from reference TRBV28 and TRBJ2-7, the complete variable domain reads DVKVTQSSRYLVKRTGEKVFLECVQDMDHENMFWYRQDPGLGLRLIYFSYDVKMKEKGDIPEGYSVSREKKERFSLILESASTNQTSMYLCASGTGSRHEQYFGPGTRLTVT.

The chain recombines TRBV18 with TRBJ2-7; 12 bases match TRBD1. This CDR3 has 16 residues. Germline CDR1 is KGHSH and CDR2 is LQKENI. The ends lost 3 bases at V and 6 bases at J; junction bases unmatched: 9. The CDR3 is CASSPSGTGGLGEQYF. In DNA form, the CDR3 reads TGTGCCAGCTCACCCTCGGGGACAGGGGGCCTTGGCGAGCAGTACTTC. Based on the CDR3 plus reference TRBV18 and TRBJ2-7, the full variable domain is NAGVMQNPRHLVRRRGQEARLRCSPMKGHSHVYWYRQLPEEGLKFMVYLQKENIIDESGMPKERFSAEFPKEGPSILRIQQVVRGDSAAYFCASSPSGTGGLGEQYFGPGTRLTVT.

This clone has a single count. The rearrangement joins TRBV2 to TRBJ2-5; 7 bases are shared with TRBD1. The length of the CDR3 is 15 residues. CDR1 is SNHLY, CDR2 FYNNEI, per germline. With V trimmed by 4 bases and J by 2 bases, 7 bases remained unmatched. CDR3 in amino acids: CASSGFDREQETQYF. CDR3 nucleotide sequence: TGTGCCAGCAGTGGGTTTGACAGGGAACAAGAGACCCAGTACTTC.

The V gene is TRBV5-1, the J gene TRBJ2-3, with 7 bases lining up with TRBD1. Germline V gives CDR1 SGHRS, CDR2 YFSETQ. This CDR3 region has 15 residues. Trimming cost V 4 bases and J 0 bases; bases outside gene matches: 5. As DNA, the CDR3 is TGCGCCAGCAGCCCAAGGGACAGTAGCACAGATACGCAGTATTTT. It translates to CASSPRDSSTDTQYF. Drawing the rest from reference TRBV5-1 and TRBJ2-3, the complete variable domain is KAGVTQTPRYLIKTRGQQVTLSCSPISGHRSVSWYQQTPGQGLQFLFEYFSETQRNKGNFPGRFSGRQFSNSRSEMNVSTLELGDSALYLCASSPRDSSTDTQYFGPGTRLTVL.

V and J are TRBV15 and TRBJ2-5; D tentatively reads TRBD1 or TRBD2 (5 bases each). Germline V gene sequence: CDR1 LNHNV, CDR2 YYDKDF (reference sequence). This CDR3 is 14 amino acids long. V was clipped by 4 bases and J by 3 bases, with 12 bases between them. In DNA form, the CDR3 reads TGTGCCACCAGCAAAAGGGACGGCGAAGAGACCCAGTACTTC. It is translated as CATSKRDGEETQYF. The variable domain in full, completed from reference TRBV15 and TRBJ2-5, reads DAMVIQNPRYQVTQFGKPVTLSCSQTLNHNVMYWYQQKSSQAPKLLFHYYDKDFNNEADTPDNFQSRRPNTSFCFLDIRSPGLGDTAMYLCATSKRDGEETQYFGPGTRLLVL.

This clone came up a few times. The chain couples TRBV29-1 to TRBJ2-7, with 9 bases matching TRBD1. This CDR3 contains 12 residues. V trimming: 5 bases; J trimming: 3 bases; junction bases outside the gene matches: 2. The germline V gene encodes CDR1 SQVTM and CDR2 ANQGSEA. In DNA, the CDR3 is TGCAGCGTTCAGGGACAGGGCTACGAGCAGTACTTC. This sequence encodes CSVQGQGYEQYF.

The chain carries TRBV9 and TRBJ2-5; D may be TRBD1 (5 bases). Per the germline V gene, CDR1 is SGDLS and CDR2 is YYNGEE. The V end lost 0 bases, the J end lost 5 bases, and 11 bases lay between the germline ends. The CDR3 extends over 14 amino acids. CDR3 sequence: CASSVGAAGETQYF. The DNA for the CDR3 is TGTGCCAGCAGCGTAGGGGCAGCAGGGGAGACCCAGTACTTC. Using reference TRBV9 and TRBJ2-5 for the parts outside the CDR3, the full variable domain is DSGVTQTPKHLITATGQRVTLRCSPRSGDLSVYWYQQSLDQGLQFLIQYYNGEERAKGNILERFSAQQFPDLHSELNLSSLELGDSALYFCASSVGAAGETQYFGPGTRLLVL.

The V gene is TRBV5-1, the J gene TRBJ1-1; no clear D. Deletions cut 0 bases from V and 0 bases from J, with 6 bases between. Germline V CDR1 and CDR2: SGHRS, YFSETQ. This CDR3 comprises 14 residues. As DNA, the CDR3 is TGCGCCAGCAGCTTGGACAAGGTGAACACTGAAGCTTTCTTT. This codes for CASSLDKVNTEAFF.

This clone has a single count. The chain is built from TRBV30 and TRBJ1-1; possibly TRBD1 for D (5 bases). V gave up 6 bases and J gave up 1 base, with 18 bases separating them. Germline-derived CDR1 and CDR2 are GTSNPN and SVGIG (reference sequence). The CDR3 extends over 15 amino acids. The CDR3 is CACQSRGDPNTEAFF. The CDR3 DNA reads as TGTGCCTGCCAGAGTCGGGGGGACCCGAACACTGAAGCTTTCTTT.

This clone was picked up a small number of times. The CDR3 coding sequence is TGTGCCAGCAGGAGTGGTAACTCTGGAAACACCATATATTTT. Translation gives CASRSGNSGNTIYF. The rearrangement uses TRBV7-9 and TRBJ1-3; unclear D gene. V lost 6 bases, J lost 0 bases, and 9 bases lay in between. Germline CDR1 is SEHNR and CDR2 is FQNEAQ (reference sequence). The CDR3 has 14 amino acids.

The CDR3 region is CASSQTGQGTYEQYF. CDR3 bases: TGTGCCAGCAGCCAAACGGGACAGGGGACCTACGAGCAGTACTTC. V usage is TRBV11-2 and J usage is TRBJ2-7, with 10 bases that match TRBD1. The CDR3 is 15 amino acids. The V and J ends lost 5 bases and 2 bases, in that order; junction bases with no gene match: 6. CDR1 is SGHAT and CDR2 is FQNNGV in the germline V gene.

This chain uses TRBV2 with TRBJ2-1; a weak D match, TRBD2 (5 bases). This CDR3 region has 15 residues. Germline V gene lookup returns CDR1 SNHLY and CDR2 FYNNEI. Trimming cost V 7 bases and J 5 bases, with 18 bases left between them. The chain's CDR3 is CASITLATIDNEQFF. CDR3 bases: TGTGCCAGCATTACCTTGGCGACTATTGACAATGAGCAGTTCTTC.

This clone was picked up a small number of times. The rearrangement links TRBV2 to TRBJ1-2; 7 bases line up with TRBD1. From germline, CDR1 is SNHLY and CDR2 FYNNEI. Germline trimming cut 6 bases from V and 1 base from J; bases unmatched to any gene: 5. CDR3 length equals 14 residues. Here the CDR3 reads CASRRGTDNYGYTF. CDR3 sequence (DNA): TGTGCCAGCAGAAGAGGGACAGATAACTATGGCTACACCTTC.

Of note for this clone: In the same sample, other DNA sequences code for this CDR3. V and J are TRBV29-1 and TRBJ2-7, with D unresolved. Germline V CDR1 and CDR2: SQVTM, ANQGSEA. The CDR3 has 12 amino acids. The V end was cut by 2 bases, the J end by 2 bases, with 7 bases between. In DNA form, the CDR3 reads TGCAGCGTTGAAACGCCCGCCTACGAGCAGTACTTC. It translates to CSVETPAYEQYF.

The V gene is TRBV18, the J gene TRBJ2-7; D may correspond to TRBD1 or TRBD2 (5 bases each). The germline gives CDR1 KGHSH, CDR2 LQKENI. Trimming cost V 2 bases and J 0 bases, with 14 bases left between them. The CDR3 has 16 residues. The CDR3 nucleotides are TGTGCCAGCTCACCAGCTCCGGGGCTACACTCCTACGAGCAGTACTTC. Amino acid sequence: CASSPAPGLHSYEQYF. The full variable domain, completed using reference TRBV18 and TRBJ2-7, is NAGVMQNPRHLVRRRGQEARLRCSPMKGHSHVYWYRQLPEEGLKFMVYLQKENIIDESGMPKERFSAEFPKEGPSILRIQQVVRGDSAAYFCASSPAPGLHSYEQYFGPGTRLTVT.

The chain links TRBV28 to TRBJ1-1; possibly TRBD1 for D (6 bases). Trimming left V 3 bases short and J 0 bases short, with 11 bases between. The CDR3 extends over 15 amino acids. Germline lookup yields CDR1 MDHEN and CDR2 SYDVKM. The CDR3 nucleotides are TGTGCCAGCAGTTTCCCAGGGGTCATGAACACTGAAGCTTTCTTT. This codes for CASSFPGVMNTEAFF.

This clone was seen a single time. An end of the junction differs from the germline gene, which may be a read error. This sequence joins TRBV7-7 and TRBJ2-5; D is perhaps TRBD1 (5 bases). The CDR3 consists of 16 residues. Looked up from germline, CDR1 is SSHAT and CDR2 is FNYEAQ (reference sequence). CDR3 nucleotide sequence: TGTGCTAGCAGCCTCGGCGTCGCAGGGAAACAAGAGACCCAGTACTTC. It codes for CASSLGVAGKQETQYF.

This sequence joins TRBV13 and TRBJ2-7; tentative D call: TRBD1 (5 bases). CDR3 length: 14 amino acids. Germline CDR1 reads PRHDT; CDR2 reads FYEKMQ (reference sequence). V lost 4 bases, J lost 5 bases, and 15 bases lay in between. The CDR3 is CASSYLGRADEQYF. CDR3 bases: TGTGCCAGCAGCTATCTGGGCAGGGCGGACGAGCAGTACTTC. The variable domain in full, completed from reference TRBV13 and TRBJ2-7, reads AAGVIQSPRHLIKEKRETATLKCYPIPRHDTVYWYQQGPGQDPQFLISFYEKMQSDKGSIPDRFSAQQFSDYHSELNMSSLELGDSALYFCASSYLGRADEQYFGPGTRLTVT.

This clone appeared once. The chain carries TRBV21-1 and TRBJ2-5. TRBV21-1 corresponds to a pseudogene. The length of the CDR3 is 14 residues. DNA of the CDR3: TGTGCCAGCAGCAAAGGGAAGGGCCTGGAGACCCAGTACTTC. Translated: CASSKGKGLETQYF.

CDR3 bases: TGTGCCTGGGCTCTCCAGGGATTAACCTCTGGAAACACCATATATTTT. Its translation is CAWALQGLTSGNTIYF. The chain combines TRBV30 with TRBJ1-3, with a weak D call TRBD1 (5 bases). Germline values: CDR1 GTSNPN, CDR2 SVGIG (reference sequence). The CDR3 runs to 16 residues. Trimming removed 5 bases from V and 0 bases from J, with 17 bases in between.

The rearrangement joins TRBV29-1 to TRBJ2-5; a possible D gene is TRBD1 (6 bases). V lost 3 bases and J lost 2, with 10 bases in between. Germline V CDR1 and CDR2: SQVTM, ANQGSEA. CDR3 length: 13 amino acids. Here the CDR3 reads CSVDGQGQETQYF. The CDR3, as DNA: TGCAGCGTTGATGGGCAGGGGCAAGAGACCCAGTACTTC.

Details on this clone: This CDR3 is also generated by other DNA sequences in the sample. V is TRBV9 and J is TRBJ1-1; 7 bases agree with TRBD1. CDR3 length: 13 residues. The V segment lost 4 bases and the J segment 3 bases; nucleotides outside the gene matches: 3. In germline, CDR1 is SGDLS, CDR2 YYNGEE. CDR3 region: CASSTQGDTEAFF. Here the CDR3 DNA reads TGTGCCAGCAGCACGCAGGGGGACACTGAAGCTTTCTTT.

The sample holds a few counts of this clone. The chain employs TRBV30 and TRBJ1-2, with no clear D. The CDR3 runs to 14 residues. V was clipped by 3 bases and J by 3 bases, with 14 bases between them. Germline V CDR1 and CDR2: GTSNPN, SVGIG (reference sequence). For the CDR3, the DNA is TGTGCCTGGAGCGCAAACCTGGTCCACTATGGCTACACCTTC. It yields the protein CAWSANLVHYGYTF.

The rearrangement joins TRBV30 to TRBJ2-1; D is perhaps TRBD2 (6 bases). The V end lost 3 bases, the J end lost 10 bases, and 16 bases lay between the germline ends. Germline V lookup: CDR1 GTSNPN, CDR2 SVGIG (reference sequence). This CDR3 comprises 13 residues. The CDR3 reads CAWSPRGEGEQFF. For the CDR3, the DNA is TGTGCCTGGAGCCCCCGCGGGGAAGGAGAGCAGTTCTTC.

CDR3 DNA: TGTGCCAGCAGCCCGACGGGACAGAACTACGAGCAGTACTTC. Protein product: CASSPTGQNYEQYF. The J gene is TRBJ2-7, the V gene TRBV9, with TRBD1 matching over 7 bases. Per the germline V gene, CDR1 is SGDLS and CDR2 is YYNGEE. This CDR3 is built from 14 residues. V shed 4 bases, J shed 3 bases, and the junction held 7 bases outside the gene matches. Looking up the rest from reference TRBV9 and TRBJ2-7 gives the full variable domain: DSGVTQTPKHLITATGQRVTLRCSPRSGDLSVYWYQQSLDQGLQFLIQYYNGEERAKGNILERFSAQQFPDLHSELNLSSLELGDSALYFCASSPTGQNYEQYFGPGTRLTVT.

The gene calls are TRBV7-9 and TRBJ1-5; D call uncertain. Germline assignment: CDR1 SEHNR and CDR2 FQNEAQ (reference sequence). Deletions cut 0 bases from V and 5 bases from J, with 5 bases between. The CDR3 is 13 residues long. For the CDR3, the DNA is TGTGCCAGCAGCTTAGCGGGGTATCAGCCCCAGCATTTT. Translating it yields CASSLAGYQPQHF.

This sequence joins TRBV4-1 and TRBJ1-3; TRBD1 aligns across 7 bases. The CDR3 is 17 amino acids. Germline loops: CDR1 MGHRA, CDR2 YSYEKL. Trimming removed 0 bases from V and 3 bases from J; junction bases left unmatched: 8. As DNA, the CDR3 is TGCGCCAGCAGCCAAGATTTTGACAGGGTGCGTGGAAACACCATATATTTT. This sequence encodes CASSQDFDRVRGNTIYF.

V and J are TRBV4-1 and TRBJ2-7; maybe TRBD2 (6 bases). CDR3 length: 14 residues. V was pared by 0 bases and J by 3 bases, with 9 bases between. Germline assignment: CDR1 MGHRA and CDR2 YSYEKL. The CDR3 coding sequence is TGCGCCAGCAGCCAAGACGGGGACTTCTACGAGCAGTACTTC. Protein sequence: CASSQDGDFYEQYF.

J is TRBJ2-3 and V is TRBV7-2, with D maybe TRBD2 (5 bases). V lost 6 bases, J lost 4 bases, and 8 bases lay in between. The germline gives CDR1 SGHTA, CDR2 FQGNSA. This CDR3 contains 12 residues. This CDR3 reads CASRTSSDTQYF. In nucleotides, the CDR3 is TGTGCCAGCAGAACTAGTTCAGATACGCAGTATTTT.

The chain couples TRBV27 to TRBJ2-1; D perhaps matches TRBD1 (6 bases). The CDR3 is 15 residues long. Trimming took off 8 bases at V and 2 bases at J, with 16 bases between the two ends. Germline V gene sequence: CDR1 MNHEY, CDR2 SMNVEV (reference sequence). The CDR3 sequence is CASSFGGRAYNEQFF. As DNA, the CDR3 is TGTGCCAGCTCTTTTGGGGGCAGGGCCTACAATGAGCAGTTCTTC.

This clone showed up just a few times. This sequence joins TRBV28 and TRBJ2-7; D may correspond to TRBD1 or TRBD2 (5 bases each). Germline V CDR1 and CDR2: MDHEN, SYDVKM. Trimming stripped 5 bases from V and 2 bases from J, with 13 bases between. CDR3 length: 14 amino acids. The CDR3 sequence: CASSPRDRTYEQYF. The DNA of the CDR3 is TGTGCCAGCAGTCCCCGGGACCGCACCTACGAGCAGTACTTC.